This T cell receptor (beta chain) was captured in a study of low-dose radiotherapy and immunotherapy resistance in tumors (dated 2022 in TCRdb). Study-wide context: In Cohort 1, each fraction delivered 0.5 Gy every 2 weeks, and the prescribed total PTV dose was 6.5 Gy. Aspirin 300 mg was taken orally once daily by patients for four cycles, starting on cycle 1 day 1. The translational analysis covered eight patients: three from the first dose cohort and the first five from the second dose cohort. For Cohort 2, the dose was 1 Gy per fraction given every two weeks, adding up to 13 Gy in total across 26 weeks. Trial participants were not randomized into treatment groups. Intravenous cyclophosphamide at 200 mg/m2 was administered every two weeks, one day ahead of each radiation and immunotherapy administration. Patients were given nivolumab as a 240 mg flat dose every two weeks and ipilimumab at 1 mg/kg every six weeks, with both drugs delivered intravenously.

Reads for this sample came from an Illumina HiSeq 2500. First-strand cDNA was synthesized using Superscript III and a set of TRAV- and TRBV-specific primers, so that both TCRalpha and TCRbeta chains were covered. TCRs were amplified for about 19 PCR cycles with Phusion, using a constant-region primer paired with the adapter attached to the V primers. The isolated mRNA was amplified using the MessageAmp II aRNA Amplification Kit, with in vitro transcription performed for 16 hours at 37 degrees C. mRNA for TCR sequencing was isolated with the Dynabeads mRNA DIRECT Purification Kit. Indexed Illumina adapters were added in a second approximately 27-cycle Phusion PCR, and the resulting products were purified with AMPure XP beads. Per the original workflow: Using custom Perl scripts, TCR sequences encoding the same protein were pooled, out-of-frame sequences were removed, and the abundance of each clonotype was computed. Any TCR sequence supported by only a single read was excluded from analysis. The metrics used to describe the repertoires included Shannon entropy, Gini index, clonality, richness, and the frequency of TCRs shared between repertoires. The public sequencing data were trimmed at Q25 with fastp and processed into clonotypes with MiXCR by TCRdb, which kept only in-frame beta chains. Every CDR3 protein is listed once, alongside the most common genes and DNA of its rows. The authors' filters were not applied to this entry. Counted in this sample were 60,000 or so distinct CDR3 sequences; around a quarter of them appeared once. Clones ranked in the top ten supply under 7% of the sample.

Its CDR3 holds 13 amino acids, cysteine through phenylalanine. The entry retains the CDR3 DNA only, 39 bases that are in frame from base 1. V lost 5 bases and J lost 3 bases, and the count of bases not matched to a germline gene is 2. As encoded in the germline V gene, CDR1 is SGHAT while CDR2 is FQNNGV. The intended sense of this specimen's time point label: before trial treatment. The donors took part in RACIN, a single-arm, phase I, dose-escalation trial that combined nivolumab, ipilimumab, aspirin, low-dose cyclophosphamide and low-dose radiotherapy. Patients were eligible if they had advanced solid tumors that were TIL-negative. This clonotype was seen a handful of times. Its recognized antigen is unknown. No much larger clone exists at a distance of one base, and base qualities are not known.

The TCR originated in a male donor with rectosigmoid adenocarcinoma. This receptor chain uses TRBV11-2 and TRBJ2-3; TRBD1 fits 7 bases in the junction. The sample was PBMCs, taken before treatment. The nucleotide sequence reads TGTGCCAGCAGCGCACAGGGGACAGATACGCAGTATTTT. It specifies CASSAQGTDTQYF.